The T cell receptor (beta chain) described here comes from a study of spatial heterogeneity in lung cancer. TCRdb ran MiXCR on the 5' RACE reads and lists one entry per CDR3 protein. The table records 9,700 or so distinct CDR3 sequences, roughly 6.3% of them present only once. This clonotype has just one count. Its matching antigen is unknown. The germline gives CDR1 SGHTA, CDR2 FQGTGA. This CDR3 has 13 residues. The germline V and J ends were trimmed by 1 base and 1 base, with 1 base remaining between them. Regarding time point: sample taken at primary tumor resection. The authors sequenced whole RNA from tumor, nontumor lung or frozen PBMC without sorting. The study's findings and limits: Counts of expanded intratumoral alpha and beta TCRs tracked tumor mutation counts.

This TCR came from a male donor with early-stage non-small cell lung cancer. The chain combines TRBV7-3 with TRBJ2-2; D remains unclear. Sequences were derived from lung tumor tissue, sampled at surgery. The CDR3 region is CASSLKNTGELFF. In nucleotides, the CDR3 is TGTGCCAGCAGCTTAAAGAACACCGGGGAGCTGTTTTTT.